This T cell receptor (beta chain) was recorded in a study of patients and donors after allogeneic stem cell transplantation. TCRdb reprocessed the RT-PCR reads via MiXCR and lists one record per CDR3 protein. This sample has about a million distinct CDR3 sequences, with approximately 18% found just once. After removal of 1 base from V and 4 bases from J, the junction contained 7 bases not matched to a gene. This CDR3 has 16 amino acids. Germline-derived CDR1 and CDR2 are SGHTA and FQGNSA. The source is a human donor who was either an allogeneic HSCT recipient or a stem cell or donor lymphocyte infusion donor (not recorded which). It is not recorded whose cells these are; they may come from a transplant donor. Sequenced input: blood, either unsorted or a sorted T cell fraction (not recorded which). The chain uses TRBV7-2 and TRBJ2-3, with 8 bases aligning to TRBD2. This CDR3 reads CASSLEGRGGPDTQYF. The DNA for the CDR3 is TGTGCCAGCAGCTTAGAAGGCCGGGGGGGCCCAGATACGCAGTATTTT.